This TCR beta chain was profiled in a study of T-cell reconstitution after alpha-beta-depleted transplantation in children. Study results and limitations: T cells produced anew were the main source of T-cell counts and diversity one year after transplant. There were reportedly several hundred expanded graft clones from which alpha-beta T cells came about two months after transplant.

This clonotype was seen ten or more times. The antigen remains undetermined. This sample's TCRbeta library carried unique molecular identifier barcodes. TCRdb recomputed calls from the PCR reads with MiXCR, one row per CDR3 protein. The sample records approximately 350,000 distinct CDR3 sequences, around 15% being singletons. This CDR3 comprises 14 residues. The ends were cut back, 4 bases at V and 1 base at J, with 11 bases in the middle. Germline V gene data show CDR1 as MDHEN and CDR2 as SYDVKM. Sample: PBMCs, mostly from graft donor cells, taken 360 days after TCRalphabeta/CD19-depleted stem cell transplant. The rearrangement joins TRBV28 to TRBJ2-7, with a possible D match to TRBD1 (5 bases). This sequence was found in a male patient aged 2-9 years who had a stem cell transplant for acute lymphoblastic leukemia, so the T cells may come from the graft donor. The DNA of the CDR3 is TGTGCCAGCAGTTCTTTAACAGGTTCCTACGAGCAGTACTTC. Residues: CASSSLTGSYEQYF.